The present entry profiles one TCR beta chain with its context. The method was immunoSEQ multiplex PCR; TCRdb's version includes in-frame clones alone and lacks a portion of them. Among around 260,000 clones listed, 83% were seen once. V lost 6 bases to trimming and J lost 3 bases; unmatched junction nucleotides: 6. The germline V gene has CDR1 LNHDA and CDR2 SQIVND (reference sequence). The length of the CDR3 is 15 residues. The sample is drawn from a study of blood T cell repertoires in COVID-19. Sequencing input: peripheral blood. The receptor was derived from a woman in her forties or fifties who had recovered from COVID-19. The gene calls are TRBV19 and TRBJ2-7; TRBD1 matches 12 bases. The CDR3 reads CASRFGTGGFYEQYF. CDR3 in DNA: TGTGCCAGTAGATTTGGGACAGGGGGCTTCTACGAGCAGTACTTC.